The rows below give T cell receptor beta chains drawn from one sample of a study of blood T cell repertoires in COVID-19. The protocol was immunoSEQ multiplex PCR, while the TCRdb copy is restricted to in-frame clones and leaves out a portion. The sample shows fewer than 250,000 clones, 84% of them seen only once. Specimen: peripheral blood. These receptors all stem from a man younger than 45 with active or convalescent COVID-19. CDR3s include the opening cysteine and the closing phenylalanine or tryptophan. The order of the fields is J gene, D gene, CDR3 length, V gene, clone size, CDR3 DNA, CDR3 protein. A D gene is named only where the DNA matches it firmly. Only some rows state a clone size, as once, few, many or a class for expanded clones.

J: TRBJ1-2; D: -; length: 14; V: TRBV28; size: -; DNA: TGTGCCAGCAGCGGTCGGGGGGTCCTATGGGGCTACACCTTC; CDR3: CASSGRGVLWGYTF
J: TRBJ2-1; D: TRBD2; length: 14; V: TRBV27; size: -; DNA: TGTGCCAGCAGTTTAACTAGCGGGAGATCTGAGCAGTTCTTC; CDR3: CASSLTSGRSEQFF
J: TRBJ1-5; D: -; length: 13; V: TRBV15; size: -; DNA: TGTGCCACCAGCAGAGGACAGTCGCAGCCCCAGCATTTT; CDR3: CATSRGQSQPQHF
J: TRBJ2-3; D: -; length: 14; V: TRBV4-3; size: -; DNA: TGCGCCAGCAGCGCTAGAGCCTGGACAGATACGCAGTATTTT; CDR3: CASSARAWTDTQYF
J: TRBJ2-2; D: TRBD1; length: 14; V: TRBV5-1; size: -; DNA: TGCGCCACCCGTGACAGGGGAGGCGCCGGGGAGCTGTTTTTT; CDR3: CATRDRGGAGELFF
J: TRBJ2-7; D: -; length: 14; V: TRBV11-2; size: -; DNA: TGTGCCAGCAGCTTAAGACAGGTCTCCTACGAGCAGTACTTC; CDR3: CASSLRQVSYEQYF
J: TRBJ1-1; D: -; length: 14; V: TRBV9; size: -; DNA: TGTGCCAGCAGCGAGCAGGGAGGAAACACTGAAGCTTTCTTT; CDR3: CASSEQGGNTEAFF
J: TRBJ2-1; D: TRBD1; length: 15; V: TRBV6-5; size: -; DNA: TGTGCCAGCAGTTCCCGGGGCAGGGGGCTTCGGGAGCAGTTCTTC; CDR3: CASSSRGRGLREQFF
J: TRBJ1-5; D: -; length: 16; V: TRBV28; size: -; DNA: TGTGCCAGCACCCTTAGGACCGGGGGATCAAATCAGCCCCAGCATTTT; CDR3: CASTLRTGGSNQPQHF
J: TRBJ1-5; D: TRBD1; length: 14; V: TRBV28; size: -; DNA: TGTGCCAGCAGTGCTGACAGGGGGGATCAGCCCCAGCATTTT; CDR3: CASSADRGDQPQHF
J: TRBJ2-1; D: TRBD2; length: 16; V: TRBV15; size: few; DNA: TGTGCCACCAGCAGGGGGCCAGCGGGAACCTACAATGAGCAGTTCTTC; CDR3: CATSRGPAGTYNEQFF
J: TRBJ2-2; D: TRBD2; length: 15; V: TRBV27; size: once; DNA: TGTGCCAGCAGTTTGTACCTAGCGGGCACCGGGGAGCTGTTTTTT; CDR3: CASSLYLAGTGELFF
J: TRBJ2-7; D: TRBD2; length: 16; V: TRBV27; size: -; DNA: TGTGCCAGCAGCACAACTCGACTAGCGGGAAACTACGAGCAGTACTTC; CDR3: CASSTTRLAGNYEQYF
J: TRBJ2-5; D: -; length: 15; V: TRBV11-2; size: -; DNA: TGTGCCAGCAGCTTAACGCAGGTCTACCAAGAGACCCAGTACTTC; CDR3: CASSLTQVYQETQYF
J: TRBJ1-5; D: TRBD1; length: 14; V: TRBV10-3; size: -; DNA: TGTGCCATCAGTCTGGACAGGACCGATCAGCCCCAGCATTTT; CDR3: CAISLDRTDQPQHF
J: TRBJ1-1; D: -; length: 18; V: TRBV14; size: -; DNA: TGTGCCAGCAGCCAAGATTTCATGGGAGCAGGGGACCACACTGAAGCTTTCTTT; CDR3: CASSQDFMGAGDHTEAFF
J: TRBJ2-7; D: -; length: 14; V: TRBV5-4; size: -; DNA: TGTGCCAGCAGCTTGTTGGGCAACAATTACGAGCAGTACTTC; CDR3: CASSLLGNNYEQYF
J: TRBJ2-7; D: -; length: 14; V: TRBV19; size: -; DNA: TGTGCCAGTAGTATAGCGGGTACTCATCCCGAGCAGTACTTC; CDR3: CASSIAGTHPEQYF
J: TRBJ2-1; D: TRBD1; length: 15; V: TRBV6-1; size: -; DNA: TGTGCCAGCAGTGAAAGGGGGCAGGGGGCAGGCGAGCAGTTCTTC; CDR3: CASSERGQGAGEQFF
J: TRBJ2-2; D: -; length: 15; V: TRBV6-5; size: -; DNA: TGTGCCAGCAGCCGCGGGACGACGGGGACCGGGGAGCTGTTTTTT; CDR3: CASSRGTTGTGELFF
J: TRBJ2-1; D: TRBD1; length: 18; V: TRBV5-1; size: -; DNA: TGCGCCAGCAGCTTGAGGGGAGACAGGGTTGTTCGTGGCAATGAGCAGTTCTTC; CDR3: CASSLRGDRVVRGNEQFF
J: TRBJ2-5; D: -; length: 14; V: TRBV21-1; size: few; DNA: -; CDR3: CATKAGVGEGTQYF
J: TRBJ2-3; D: TRBD2; length: 15; V: TRBV28; size: few; DNA: TGTGCCAGCAGTCCCTGGACTAGCGGGGGAGATACGCAGTATTTT; CDR3: CASSPWTSGGDTQYF
J: TRBJ1-1; D: -; length: 17; V: TRBV5-6; size: -; DNA: TGTGCCAGCAGCTCCCGGGACTTTAATCAAATAGACACTGAAGCTTTCTTT; CDR3: CASSSRDFNQIDTEAFF
J: TRBJ2-2; D: -; length: 16; V: TRBV11-2; size: -; DNA: TGTGCCAGCAGCTTAGGGAGTGGGAGACAGGCCGGGGAGCTGTTTTTT; CDR3: CASSLGSGRQAGELFF
J: TRBJ1-6; D: -; length: 15; V: TRBV7-2; size: -; DNA: TGTGCCAGCAGCGCACACAGGGAAGTCGGCTCACCCCTCCACTTT; CDR3: CASSAHREVGSPLHF
J: TRBJ1-1; D: TRBD1; length: 17; V: TRBV10-3; size: once; DNA: TGTGCCATCAGTGAATCCGGGACAGACGCTTTAGGGACTGAAGCTTTCTTT; CDR3: CAISESGTDALGTEAFF
J: TRBJ1-1; D: -; length: 16; V: TRBV4-2; size: -; DNA: TGTGCCAGCAGCCAAAGTCAGGGAATTATGAACACTGAAGCTTTCTTT; CDR3: CASSQSQGIMNTEAFF
J: TRBJ2-3; D: -; length: 16; V: TRBV5-1; size: -; DNA: TGCGCCAGCAGCTTGCGTCCCGGCGGGACCTCAGATACGCAGTATTTT; CDR3: CASSLRPGGTSDTQYF
J: TRBJ2-7; D: TRBD1; length: 14; V: TRBV6-6; size: few; DNA: TGTGCCAGCAGCCAAAGACAGGGCCCCTACGAGCAGTACTTC; CDR3: CASSQRQGPYEQYF
J: TRBJ2-1; D: TRBD1; length: 14; V: TRBV5-1; size: -; DNA: TGCGCCAGCATAGGACAGGTCTCCAACAATGAGCAGTTCTTC; CDR3: CASIGQVSNNEQFF
J: TRBJ1-1; D: -; length: 18; V: TRBV4-2; size: -; DNA: TGTGCCAGCAGCCAACAGGTACCCGGGACCAAAAGGGGGACTGAAGCTTTCTTT; CDR3: CASSQQVPGTKRGTEAFF
J: TRBJ2-7; D: -; length: 14; V: TRBV5-6; size: -; DNA: TGTGCCAGCACTATTATGGGCACAACCTACGAGCAGTACTTC; CDR3: CASTIMGTTYEQYF
J: TRBJ2-3; D: -; length: 17; V: TRBV21-1; size: -; DNA: TGTGCCAGCAGCACCAGCGGGAGGGCCGGGGGCGCAGATACGCAGTATTTT; CDR3: CASSTSGRAGGADTQYF
J: TRBJ2-7; D: TRBD2; length: 16; V: TRBV7-2; size: few; DNA: TGTGCCAGCAGCCCCTCGGCTAGCGGGGGTTCCTACGAGCAGTACTTC; CDR3: CASSPSASGGSYEQYF